This entry features one TCR beta chain sequence. Its antigen remains undetermined. Within one base of it there is no much larger clone, and no base qualities were kept. This sample was taken from a study of identical twins (dated by TCRdb to between 2015 and 2016). Turning to the overall study: The study deep-sequenced TCR alpha and beta repertoires from monozygotic twins, unrelated adults of various ages and cord blood to test whether fetal clonotypes persist. To rule out contamination, replicate twin experiments were performed at different times with different library preparation protocols. The paper's findings and limits, for the study overall: In monozygotic twins, out-of-frame TCR alpha sharing was systematically underestimated by recombination models, although the models agreed with sharing between unrelated individuals. Conclusions relied on cross-sectional statistical analysis, since the same donors could not be followed over many years. Fewer insertions were carried by abundant cord blood beta clonotypes, a similar but weaker trend appeared in young adult naive repertoires, and no such trend appeared in memory repertoires. Compared with coincidental sharing between unrelated individuals, an excess of low generation-probability sequences was observed among out-of-frame TCR alpha sequences shared between twins. Zero-insertion analyses could be partly confounded by invariant T cells such as MAIT and iNKT, although diverse VJ usage argued against such confounding for most clonotypes. A weaker excess of twin sharing was found in beta out-of-frame sequences because the signal-to-noise ratio was lowered by fewer shared sequences.

Trimming takes 7 bases off V and 7 bases off J; junction bases not matched to a gene: 6. There are 13 amino acids in the CDR3, from cysteine to phenylalanine inclusive. CDR3 DNA only is kept here, 39 bases in frame from base 1. Every donor in the study was a healthy Caucasian. Three pairs of female monozygotic twins, all aged roughly 18 to 30 years, made up the twin cohort. RNA for TCR libraries was isolated from peripheral blood mononuclear cells. The library was obtained by 5' RACE. Sequenced using an Illumina HiSeq 2000. Template switching introduced a universal primer binding site; the final cDNA contained a unique molecular identifier, enabling accurate counting of TCR cDNA molecules. Specific primers in the conserved constant-segment region were used to synthesize first-strand cDNA for TCR alpha and beta chains. Each cDNA library was double barcoded, with a SMART-Mk sample barcode plus Illumina barcodes, to control for contamination. TruSeq adapter sequences, together with Illumina sample barcodes, were added in two successive PCR steps. TCR alpha and beta cDNA libraries were sequenced on the Illumina HiSeq platform with custom primers. In the source study's methods: Unique molecular identifiers were extracted from raw reads with MiGEC, and CDR3 positions were determined with MiXCR. For each individual, recombination models were inferred using an EM algorithm with the repgenHMM and IGoR tools. The tcR package in R was used for shared clonotype analysis, with sharing normalized by the product of cloneset sizes. To study raw recombination free of thymic and clonal selection effects, out-of-frame nonproductive sequences were analyzed. TCRdb applied fastp at Q25 and MiXCR to the public reads, then kept only in-frame beta chains. Rows are combined by CDR3 protein, so each entry shows the most common genes and DNA. V and J calls and clone size were set by TCRdb, not the authors. Counted in this sample were some 760,000 distinct CDR3 sequences; roughly 18% of them appeared once. Of the sample, about 12% falls within the top ten clones.

The data were also submitted as part of a second study, on T cells expressing NK-cell markers. Per the second study: TCR beta-chain repertoires were profiled in sorted CD3+CD56+NKG2C+, CD3+CD56+NKG2C- and CD3+CD56-NKG2C+ T-cell subsets from several donors. Among the eight sequenced donors, only one was HCMV-seronegative, while the other seven were HCMV-seropositive. To restrict sorting to alphabetaTCR-expressing T cells, an anti-gammadeltaTCR antibody was added in several experiments. In six donors, the dominant CD3+CD56+NKG2C+ clonotypes were found to rank among the top 10 CD8+ clonotypes and to make up about 1.0-7.0% of CD8+ T cells. Those dominant clonotypes were again the most abundant among CD3+CD56-NKG2C+ cells in a few donors, at about 28.3-60.1%. Whether the expanded NKG2C-expressing T cell clones were specific for HCMV antigens remained unclear. Randomly selected healthy volunteers, three men and five women, were used as the eight sequenced donors. HCMV serostatus was determined by detecting HCMV-specific IgG in serum with a commercial ELISA kit. Bulk peripheral blood T-cell repertoires were additionally sequenced from unsorted PBMC for about 6 donors. MIGEC was used to demultiplex reads and group reads by UMI, and MiTCR was used to assemble and quantify clonotypes. To remove erroneous sequences, TCR cDNA sequences were retained only when supported by two or more reads. The tcR package was used for downstream repertoire analysis, and clonotypes were matched between fractions using CDR3 nucleotide sequence together with V segment. Antigen specificity was annotated against VDJdb with VDJmatch, allowing one amino acid substitution in CDR3.

Input material: PBMCs. The rearrangement combines TRBV12-3 or TRBV12-4 with TRBJ2-5, with TRBD2 identical over 10 junction bases. The receptor was derived from a woman under 30 in good health. The nucleotide sequence reads as follows: TGTGCCAGCACCCTTGCTAGCGGGGGGACCCAGTACTTC. Its translation reads: CASTLASGGTQYF.